This T cell receptor (beta chain) was identified during a study of blood T cell repertoires in COVID-19. Study information: Sources were T cells, B-cell-depleted T cells, or PBMCs; the material itself was cDNA or gDNA.

This table comes from immunoSEQ multiplex PCR, and its TCRdb copy is limited to in-frame clones, with some not included. The data show about 12,000 clones, with around 70% seen just once and roughly a tenth held by the top ten. V was shortened by 0 bases and J by 0 bases, with 4 bases between the two germline ends. CDR3 length: 14 residues. Looked up from germline, CDR1 is SGHRS and CDR2 is YFSETQ. This TCR was sampled from a man in his fifties or sixties with COVID-19, enrolled during active disease. Sequenced material: peripheral blood. The J gene is TRBJ1-5, the V gene TRBV5-1, with D unclear. The CDR3 nucleotides are TGCGCCAGCAGCTTGGACAATAGCAATCAGCCCCAGCATTTT. Protein product: CASSLDNSNQPQHF. Looking up the rest from reference TRBV5-1 and TRBJ1-5 gives the full variable domain: KAGVTQTPRYLIKTRGQQVTLSCSPISGHRSVSWYQQTPGQGLQFLFEYFSETQRNKGNFPGRFSGRQFSNSRSEMNVSTLELGDSALYLCASSLDNSNQPQHFGDGTRLSIL.